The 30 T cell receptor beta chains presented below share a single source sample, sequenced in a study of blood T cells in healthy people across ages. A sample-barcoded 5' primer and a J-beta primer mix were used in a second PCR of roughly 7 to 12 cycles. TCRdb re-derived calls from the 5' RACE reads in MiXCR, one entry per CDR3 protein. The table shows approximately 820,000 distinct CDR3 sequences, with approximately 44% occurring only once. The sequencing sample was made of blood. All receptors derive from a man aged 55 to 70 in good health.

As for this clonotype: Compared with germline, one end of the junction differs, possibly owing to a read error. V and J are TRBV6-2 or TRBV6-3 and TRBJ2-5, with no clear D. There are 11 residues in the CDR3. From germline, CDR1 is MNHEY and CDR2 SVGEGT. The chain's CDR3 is CASSGARTPYF. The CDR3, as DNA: TGTGCCAGCAGTGGAGCGCGGACCCCGTACTTT.

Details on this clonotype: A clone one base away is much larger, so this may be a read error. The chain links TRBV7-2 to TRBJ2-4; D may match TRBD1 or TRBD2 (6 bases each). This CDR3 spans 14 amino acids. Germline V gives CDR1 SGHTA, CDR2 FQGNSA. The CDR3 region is CASSSGAGKNIRYF. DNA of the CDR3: TGTGCCAGCAGCTCGGGGGCGGGCAAAAACATTCGGTACTTC.

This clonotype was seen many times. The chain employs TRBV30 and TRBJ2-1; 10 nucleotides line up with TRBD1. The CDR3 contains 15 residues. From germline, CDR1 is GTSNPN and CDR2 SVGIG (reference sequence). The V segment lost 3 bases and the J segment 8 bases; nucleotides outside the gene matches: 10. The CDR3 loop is CAWSQTTGGGYEQFF. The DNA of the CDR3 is TGTGCCTGGAGCCAAACGACAGGGGGCGGGTATGAGCAGTTCTTC.

The CDR3 DNA sequence: TGCGCCAGCAGCCAAGAACTAGGGGGGGGCAGGGGGCTTTACGAGCAGTACTTC. This encodes CASSQELGGGRGLYEQYF. This chain uses TRBV4-3 with TRBJ2-7, with a possible D match to TRBD1 (8 bases). The CDR3 totals 18 residues. Looked up from germline, CDR1 is LGHNA and CDR2 is YSLEER. V lost 0 bases and J lost 4, with 22 bases in between.

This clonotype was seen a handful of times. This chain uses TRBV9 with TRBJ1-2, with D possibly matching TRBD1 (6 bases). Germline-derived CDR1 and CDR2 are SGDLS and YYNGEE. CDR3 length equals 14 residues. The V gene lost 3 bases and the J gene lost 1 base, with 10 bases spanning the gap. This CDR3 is CASSEQGDNYGYTF. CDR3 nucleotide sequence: TGTGCCAGCAGCGAACAGGGAGATAACTATGGCTACACCTTC.

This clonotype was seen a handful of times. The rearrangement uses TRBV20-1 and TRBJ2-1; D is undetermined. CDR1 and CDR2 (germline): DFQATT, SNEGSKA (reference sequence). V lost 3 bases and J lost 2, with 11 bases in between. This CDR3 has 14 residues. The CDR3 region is CSASPTFTYNEQFF. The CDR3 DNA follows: TGCAGTGCTAGTCCGACTTTCACCTACAATGAGCAGTTCTTC.

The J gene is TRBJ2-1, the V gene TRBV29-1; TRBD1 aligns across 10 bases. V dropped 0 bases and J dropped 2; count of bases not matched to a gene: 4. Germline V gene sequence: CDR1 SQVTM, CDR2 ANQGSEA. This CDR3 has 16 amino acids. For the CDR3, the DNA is TGCAGCGTTGAAGATCCCGGACAGGGGGCCTACAATGAGCAGTTCTTC. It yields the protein CSVEDPGQGAYNEQFF.

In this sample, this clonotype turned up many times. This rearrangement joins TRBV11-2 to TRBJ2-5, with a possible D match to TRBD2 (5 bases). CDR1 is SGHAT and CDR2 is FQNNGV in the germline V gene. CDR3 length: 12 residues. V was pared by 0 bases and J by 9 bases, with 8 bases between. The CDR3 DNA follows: TGTGCCAGCAGCTTAGATCGCGGGCCCCAGTACTTC. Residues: CASSLDRGPQYF.

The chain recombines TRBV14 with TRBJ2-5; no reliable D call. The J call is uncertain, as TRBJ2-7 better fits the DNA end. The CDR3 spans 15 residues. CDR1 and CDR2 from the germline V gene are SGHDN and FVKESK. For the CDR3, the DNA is TGTGCCAGCAGCCAAGGGCTCTATCAAACCTACGAGCAGTACTTC. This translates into CASSQGLYQTYEQYF.

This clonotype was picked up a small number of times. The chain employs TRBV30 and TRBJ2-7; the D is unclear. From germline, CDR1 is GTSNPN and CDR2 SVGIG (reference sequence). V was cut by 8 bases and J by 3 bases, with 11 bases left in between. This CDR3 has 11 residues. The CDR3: CALGLIYEQYF. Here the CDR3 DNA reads TGTGCCCTTGGCCTCATCTACGAGCAGTACTTC.

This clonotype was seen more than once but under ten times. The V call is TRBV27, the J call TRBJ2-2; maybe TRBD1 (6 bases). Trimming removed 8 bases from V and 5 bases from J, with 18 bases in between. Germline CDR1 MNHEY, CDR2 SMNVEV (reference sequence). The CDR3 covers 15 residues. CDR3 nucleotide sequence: TGTGCCAGCGGAGACAGGCAAACTAGGACCGGGGAGCTGTTTTTT. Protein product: CASGDRQTRTGELFF.

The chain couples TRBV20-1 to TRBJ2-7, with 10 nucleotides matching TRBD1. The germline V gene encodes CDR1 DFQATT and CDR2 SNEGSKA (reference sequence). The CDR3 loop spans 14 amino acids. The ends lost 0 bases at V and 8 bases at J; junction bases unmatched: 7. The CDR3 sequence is CSARDPGQGLQQYF. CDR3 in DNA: TGCAGTGCTAGAGATCCGGGACAGGGGCTGCAGCAGTACTTC.

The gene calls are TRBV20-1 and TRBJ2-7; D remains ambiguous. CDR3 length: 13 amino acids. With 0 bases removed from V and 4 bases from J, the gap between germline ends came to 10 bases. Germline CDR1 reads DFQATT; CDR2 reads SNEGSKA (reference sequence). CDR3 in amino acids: CSARDRSGYEQYF. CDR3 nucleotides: TGCAGTGCTAGAGACCGCTCGGGTTACGAGCAGTACTTC.

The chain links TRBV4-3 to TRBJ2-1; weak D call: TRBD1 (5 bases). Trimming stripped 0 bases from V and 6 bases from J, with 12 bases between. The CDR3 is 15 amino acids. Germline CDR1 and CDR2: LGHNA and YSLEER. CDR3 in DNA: TGCGCCAGCAGCCAAGATGGGCAGGGTGCCAATGAGCAGTTCTTC. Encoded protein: CASSQDGQGANEQFF.

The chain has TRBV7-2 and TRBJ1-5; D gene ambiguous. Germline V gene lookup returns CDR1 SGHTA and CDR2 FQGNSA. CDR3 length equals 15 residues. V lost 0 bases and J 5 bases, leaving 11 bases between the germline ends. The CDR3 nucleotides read TGTGCCAGCAGCTTAGCCACGGGCAGCCATCAGCCCCAGCATTTT. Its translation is CASSLATGSHQPQHF.

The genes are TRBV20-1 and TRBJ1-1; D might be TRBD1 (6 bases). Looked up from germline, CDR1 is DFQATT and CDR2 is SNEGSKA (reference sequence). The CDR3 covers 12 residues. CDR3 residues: CSAPRGSTEAFF. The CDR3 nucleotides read TGCAGCGCCCCGAGGGGGAGCACTGAAGCTTTCTTT.

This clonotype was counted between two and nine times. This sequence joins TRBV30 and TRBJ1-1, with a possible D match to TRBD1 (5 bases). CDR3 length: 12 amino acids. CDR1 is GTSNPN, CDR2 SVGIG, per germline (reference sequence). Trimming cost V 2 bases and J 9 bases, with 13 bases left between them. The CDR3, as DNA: TGTGCCTGGAGTCTAGAGGCAGGGCAAGCTTTCTTT. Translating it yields CAWSLEAGQAFF.

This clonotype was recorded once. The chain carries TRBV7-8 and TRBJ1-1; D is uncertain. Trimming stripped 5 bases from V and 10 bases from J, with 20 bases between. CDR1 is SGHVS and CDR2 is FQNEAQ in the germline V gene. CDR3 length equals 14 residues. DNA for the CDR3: TGTGCCAGCAGCCCCTCCGGCCCAGACGATCGAGCTTTCTTT. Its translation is CASSPSGPDDRAFF.

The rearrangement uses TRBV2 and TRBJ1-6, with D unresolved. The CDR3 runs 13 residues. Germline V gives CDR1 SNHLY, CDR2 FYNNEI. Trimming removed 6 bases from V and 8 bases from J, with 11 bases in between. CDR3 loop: CASRQAGHSPLHF. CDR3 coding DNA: TGTGCCAGCAGACAAGCGGGCCATTCACCCCTCCACTTT.

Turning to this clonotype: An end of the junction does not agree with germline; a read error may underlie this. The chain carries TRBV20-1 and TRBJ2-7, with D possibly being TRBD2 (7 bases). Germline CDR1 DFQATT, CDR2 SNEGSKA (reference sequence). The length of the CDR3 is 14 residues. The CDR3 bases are TGCAGTACTAGGGGTCGGGGGGCAAGCTACGAGCAGTACTTC. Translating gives CSTRGRGASYEQYF.

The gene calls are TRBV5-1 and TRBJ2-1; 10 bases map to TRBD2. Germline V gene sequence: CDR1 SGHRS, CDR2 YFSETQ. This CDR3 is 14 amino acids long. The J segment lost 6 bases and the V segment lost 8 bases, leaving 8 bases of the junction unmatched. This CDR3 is CASHIAGGSNEQFF. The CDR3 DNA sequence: TGCGCCAGTCACATAGCGGGGGGCAGCAATGAGCAGTTCTTC.

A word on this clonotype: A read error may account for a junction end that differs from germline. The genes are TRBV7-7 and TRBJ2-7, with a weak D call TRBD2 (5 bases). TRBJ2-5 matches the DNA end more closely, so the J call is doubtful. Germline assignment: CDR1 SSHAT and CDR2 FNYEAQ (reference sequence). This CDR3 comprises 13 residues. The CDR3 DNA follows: TGTGCTAGCAGCGCAACTAGACTACAGACCCAGTACTTC. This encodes CASSATRLQTQYF.

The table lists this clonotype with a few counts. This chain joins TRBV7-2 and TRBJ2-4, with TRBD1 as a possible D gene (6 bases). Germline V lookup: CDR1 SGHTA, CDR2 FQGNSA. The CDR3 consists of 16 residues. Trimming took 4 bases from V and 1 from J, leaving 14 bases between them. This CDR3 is CASSSRGKLAKNIQYF. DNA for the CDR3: TGTGCCAGCAGCTCTAGGGGGAAACTCGCCAAAAACATTCAGTACTTC. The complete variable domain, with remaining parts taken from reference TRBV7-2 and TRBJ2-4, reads GAGVSQSPSNKVTEKGKDVELRCDPISGHTALYWYRQSLGQGLEFLIYFQGNSAPDKSGLPSDRFSAERTGGSVSTLTIQRTQQEDSAVYLCASSSRGKLAKNIQYFGAGTRLSVL.

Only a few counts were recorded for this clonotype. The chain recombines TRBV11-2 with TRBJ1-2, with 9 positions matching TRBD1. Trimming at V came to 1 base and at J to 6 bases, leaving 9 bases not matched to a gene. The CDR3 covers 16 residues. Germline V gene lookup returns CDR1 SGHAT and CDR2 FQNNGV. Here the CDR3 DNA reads TGTGCCAGCAGCTTAGGAGTGGCAGACAGGGGGAATGGCTACACCTTC. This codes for CASSLGVADRGNGYTF.

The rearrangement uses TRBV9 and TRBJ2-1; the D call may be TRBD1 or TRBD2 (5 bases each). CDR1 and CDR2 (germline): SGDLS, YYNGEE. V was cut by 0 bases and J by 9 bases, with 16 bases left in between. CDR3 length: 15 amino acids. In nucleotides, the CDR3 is TGTGCCAGCAGCGTAGACCCCCAGGGAGTGGGTGAGCAGTTCTTC. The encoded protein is CASSVDPQGVGEQFF.

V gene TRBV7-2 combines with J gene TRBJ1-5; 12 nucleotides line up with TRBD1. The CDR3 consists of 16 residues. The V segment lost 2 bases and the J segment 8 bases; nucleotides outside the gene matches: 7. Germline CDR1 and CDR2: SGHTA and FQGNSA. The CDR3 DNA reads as TGTGCCAGCAGCTTACAGGGACAGGGGGCTTGGGAGCCCCAGCATTTT. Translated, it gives CASSLQGQGAWEPQHF.

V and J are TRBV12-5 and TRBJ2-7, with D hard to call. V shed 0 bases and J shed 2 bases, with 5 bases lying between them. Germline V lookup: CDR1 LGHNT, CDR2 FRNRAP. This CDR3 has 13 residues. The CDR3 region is CASGLVPTYEQYF. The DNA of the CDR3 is TGTGCTAGTGGTTTGGTCCCCACCTACGAGCAGTACTTC.

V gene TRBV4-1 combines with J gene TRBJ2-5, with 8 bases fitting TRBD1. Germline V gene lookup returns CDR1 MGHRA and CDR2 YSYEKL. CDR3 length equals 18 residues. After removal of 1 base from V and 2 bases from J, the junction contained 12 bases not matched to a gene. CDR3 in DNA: TGCGCCAGCAGCCAAGTAGACAGGGGTCATTCAAAACAAGAGACCCAGTACTTC. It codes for CASSQVDRGHSKQETQYF.

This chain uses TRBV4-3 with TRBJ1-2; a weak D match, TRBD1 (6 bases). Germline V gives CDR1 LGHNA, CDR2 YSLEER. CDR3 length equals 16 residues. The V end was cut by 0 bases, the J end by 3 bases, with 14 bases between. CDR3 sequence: CASSQDRGGGDYGYTF. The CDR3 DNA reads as TGCGCCAGCAGCCAAGATCGAGGGGGGGGCGACTATGGCTACACCTTC.

The CDR3 loop is CASSYSRKQNTEAFF. The CDR3 region has the DNA TGTGCCAGCAGTTACTCGCGGAAGCAGAACACTGAAGCTTTCTTT. The chain couples TRBV6-2 or TRBV6-3 to TRBJ1-1; D is uncertain. The V end was cut by 0 bases, the J end by 1 base, with 9 bases between. The CDR3 contains 15 residues. Germline values: CDR1 MNHEY, CDR2 SVGEGT.